This record covers a single T cell receptor (beta chain). CDR1 is SGHTA and CDR2 is FQGNSA in the germline V gene. The CDR3 consists of 14 residues. V was pared by 1 base and J by 3 bases, with 7 bases between. The data were taken from a study of blood T cell repertoires in COVID-19. As for the study in general: Acute and convalescent COVID-19 samples came from the United States, Italy and Spain.

Sequenced by immunoSEQ multiplex PCR; TCRdb stores in-frame clones only, minus some. The sample records some 100,000 clones, approximately 90% being singletons. The chain has TRBV7-2 and TRBJ1-5; D gene ambiguous. The sample taken for sequencing was peripheral blood. The receptor was derived from a woman aged 80 or over with active COVID-19. The CDR3 nucleotides are TGTGCCAGCAGCTTAGGAGGTCCCAATCAGCCCCAGCATTTT. Encoded protein: CASSLGGPNQPQHF.